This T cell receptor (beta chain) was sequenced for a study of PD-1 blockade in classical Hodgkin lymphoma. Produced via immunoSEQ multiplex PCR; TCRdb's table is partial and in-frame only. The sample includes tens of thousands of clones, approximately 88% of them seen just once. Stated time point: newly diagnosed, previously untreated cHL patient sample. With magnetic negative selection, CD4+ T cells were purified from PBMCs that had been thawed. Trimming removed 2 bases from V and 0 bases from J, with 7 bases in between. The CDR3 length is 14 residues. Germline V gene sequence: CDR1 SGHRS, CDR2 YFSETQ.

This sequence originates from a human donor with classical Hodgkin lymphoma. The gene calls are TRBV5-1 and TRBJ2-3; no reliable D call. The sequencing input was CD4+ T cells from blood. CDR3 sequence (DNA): TGCGCCAGCAGCTTATTCTTAAGCACAGATACGCAGTATTTT. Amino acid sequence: CASSLFLSTDTQYF.